These 2 T cell receptor beta chains share one sample of origin, sequenced in a study of immune evolution from preneoplasia to lung adenocarcinoma. Some clones are missing from TCRdb's copy, which holds only in-frame ones; the method was immunoSEQ multiplex PCR. The repertoire has some 9,800 clones, 88% of them found once; the top ten carry about 2.8%. What was sequenced was FFPE invasive lung adenocarcinoma tissue. These receptors originate from a person aged 65 to 79 with invasive lung adenocarcinoma. Some clones in this sample may be carry-over from other donors' samples.

This chain joins TRBV20-1 and TRBJ1-1, with unresolved D. The CDR3 totals 11 residues. Trimming took 5 bases from V and 8 from J, leaving 12 bases between them. Germline V gene sequence: CDR1 DFQATT, CDR2 SNEGSKA (reference sequence). The chain's CDR3 is CSAPGRSEAFF. In DNA form, the CDR3 reads TGCAGTGCTCCCGGACGCTCCGAAGCTTTCTTT.

The rearrangement uses TRBV18 and TRBJ2-7; 13 bases align to TRBD2. Germline V CDR1 and CDR2: KGHSH, LQKENI. The CDR3 covers 15 residues. Trimming cost V 3 bases and J 7 bases; bases outside gene matches: 6. In DNA, the CDR3 is TGTGCCAGCTCACCCGGACTAGCGGGAGCTGTTGAGCAGTACTTC. It translates to CASSPGLAGAVEQYF.